This T cell receptor beta chain was recovered during a study of regulatory T cells in long-lasting Graves disease. CDR3-region Arm-PCR and iRepertoire HTBI primers produced the TCR beta libraries. TCRdb itself ran the multiplex PCR reads through MiXCR, one entry per CDR3 protein. The sample records some 200,000 distinct CDR3 sequences, less than 20% being singletons. Time point indicated: newly diagnosed GD, antithyroid drugs for less than 3 months. PBMC-extracted RNA yielded the TCR library. The CDR3 extends over 12 amino acids. V lost 1 base and J lost 6, with 8 bases in between. Germline V gene data show CDR1 as DFQATT and CDR2 as SNEGSKA (reference sequence). This clonotype was seen repeatedly, ten times or more. This sample also appeared in a second study, on T cells in Graves' hyperthyroidism and ophthalmopathy.

The clonotype was recovered from a woman in her thirties with Graves disease. The sequenced sample was peripheral blood mononuclear cells (PBMCs), obtained at new diagnosis, from a patient treated with antithyroid drugs. The rearrangement joins TRBV20-1 to TRBJ2-3, with D unclear. The CDR3 region is CSARVGFDTQYF. In DNA form, the CDR3 reads TGCAGTGCTAGAGTGGGCTTCGATACGCAGTATTTT.